Sequencing of this T cell receptor beta chain was carried out in a study of T cells in Graves' hyperthyroidism and ophthalmopathy. Study observations and caveats: A 13 V-J signature model discriminated ophthalmopathy versus stable hyperthyroidism.

With respect to this clonotype: Its matching antigen is unknown.

Patients having uncontrolled infection, another autoimmune disease, pregnancy or lactation were not included. Based on clinical symptoms, serum thyroxine and TRAb, thyroid ultrasound and orbital computed tomography, diagnoses were reached. RNA transcripts provided the source from which TCR beta CDR3 regions were amplified. Primed by the HTBI set, a first-round RT-PCR was run on the TCR CDR3. TCRdb fed the multiplex PCR reads into MiXCR, producing one record per CDR3 protein. This table has 450,000 to 600,000 distinct CDR3 sequences, less than 20% appearing once. The sequenced sample consisted of blood. The receptor was derived from a man in his forties or fifties with Graves' ophthalmopathy.

Here the CDR3 reads CASSLASVSEPQHF. CDR3 DNA sequence: TGTGCCAGCAGCTTAGCGTCTGTCTCGGAGCCCCAGCATTTT. This chain connects TRBV7-9 to TRBJ1-5; no clear D. Trimming took 0 bases from V and 8 from J, leaving 11 bases between them. This CDR3 is 14 amino acids long. Germline V gene sequence: CDR1 SEHNR, CDR2 FQNEAQ (reference sequence).